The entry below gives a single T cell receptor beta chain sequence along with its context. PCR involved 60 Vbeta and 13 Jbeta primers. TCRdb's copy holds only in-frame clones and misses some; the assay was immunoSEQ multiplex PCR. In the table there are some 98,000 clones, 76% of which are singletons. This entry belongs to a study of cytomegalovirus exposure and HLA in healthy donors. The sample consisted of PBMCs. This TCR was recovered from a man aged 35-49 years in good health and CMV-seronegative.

The CDR3 DNA is TGTGCCAGCAGCTTGGAAGGGGGAACCAAAGAGACCCAGTACTTC. Amino acids: CASSLEGGTKETQYF. This chain connects TRBV5-8 to TRBJ2-5; a possible D gene is TRBD1 (6 bases). Germline CDR1 is SGHTS and CDR2 is YDEGEE. The CDR3 is 15 residues long. V was pared by 0 bases and J by 3 bases, with 12 bases between.